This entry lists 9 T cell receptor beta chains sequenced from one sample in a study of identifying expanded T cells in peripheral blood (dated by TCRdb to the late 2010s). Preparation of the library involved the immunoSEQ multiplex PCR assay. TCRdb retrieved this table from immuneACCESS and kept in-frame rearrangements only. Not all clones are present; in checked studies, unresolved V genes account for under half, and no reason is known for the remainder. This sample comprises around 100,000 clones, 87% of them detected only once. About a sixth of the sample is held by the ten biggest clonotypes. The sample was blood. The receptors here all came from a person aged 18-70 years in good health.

CDR3 nucleotide sequence: TGTGCCAGCGGCCAGGGGTCCTACGCGCTTGAAGCTTTCTTT. Protein sequence: CASGQGSYALEAFF. The chain has TRBV7-2 and TRBJ1-1; a weak D match, TRBD1 (6 bases). The CDR3 has 14 residues. The V end lost 8 bases, the J end lost 7 bases, and 20 bases lay between the germline ends. CDR1 is SGHTA and CDR2 is FQGNSA in the germline V gene.

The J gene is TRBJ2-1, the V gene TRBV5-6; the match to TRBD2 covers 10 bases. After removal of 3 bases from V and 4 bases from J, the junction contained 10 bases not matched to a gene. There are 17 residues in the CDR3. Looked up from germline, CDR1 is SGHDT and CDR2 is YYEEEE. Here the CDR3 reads CASSSLGSGGGYNEQFF. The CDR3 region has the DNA TGTGCCAGCAGCTCCTTGGGGAGCGGGGGGGGTTACAATGAGCAGTTCTTC.

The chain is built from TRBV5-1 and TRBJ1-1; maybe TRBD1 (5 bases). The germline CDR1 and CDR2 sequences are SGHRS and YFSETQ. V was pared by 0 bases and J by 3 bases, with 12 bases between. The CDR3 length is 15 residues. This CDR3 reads CASSLDWGRDTEAFF. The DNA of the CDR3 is TGCGCCAGCAGCTTGGATTGGGGCAGGGACACTGAAGCTTTCTTT.

The CDR3 spells CASSYEGSGNTIYF. The CDR3 coding sequence is TGTGCCAGCAGTTACGAGGGCTCTGGAAACACCATATATTTT. The chain links TRBV6-5 to TRBJ1-3; D is unclear. The germline V gene encodes CDR1 MNHEY and CDR2 SVGAGI. With 2 bases removed from V and 0 bases from J, the gap between germline ends came to 5 bases. CDR3 size: 14 residues.

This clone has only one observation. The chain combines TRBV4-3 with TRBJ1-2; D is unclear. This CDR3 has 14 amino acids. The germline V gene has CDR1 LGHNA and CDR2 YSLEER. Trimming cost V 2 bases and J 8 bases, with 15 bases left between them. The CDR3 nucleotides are TGCGCCAGCAGCCAAACTTGGGTGAGGAGAGGCTACACCTTC. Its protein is CASSQTWVRRGYTF.

The CDR3 coding sequence is TGTGCCAGCAGCCTCTCACTAGCGGGGGGGCTGTCCGGGGAGCTGTTTTTT. Translated: CASSLSLAGGLSGELFF. The chain carries TRBV7-2 and TRBJ2-2; TRBD2 aligns across 13 bases. Germline trimming cut 5 bases from V and 6 bases from J; bases unmatched to any gene: 9. This CDR3 spans 17 amino acids. Germline V gene sequence: CDR1 SGHTA, CDR2 FQGNSA.

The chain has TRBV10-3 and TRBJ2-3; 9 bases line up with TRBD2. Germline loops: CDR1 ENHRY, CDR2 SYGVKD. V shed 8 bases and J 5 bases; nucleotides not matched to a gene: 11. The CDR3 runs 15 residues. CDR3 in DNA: TGTGCCATCGGAGGGCTAGCGGGGTTGGAAGATACGCAGTATTTT. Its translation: CAIGGLAGLEDTQYF.

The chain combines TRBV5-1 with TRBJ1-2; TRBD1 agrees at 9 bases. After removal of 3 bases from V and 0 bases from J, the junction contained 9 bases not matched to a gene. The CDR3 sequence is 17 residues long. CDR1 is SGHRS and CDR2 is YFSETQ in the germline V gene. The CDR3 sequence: CASSSVDRGVSNYGYTF. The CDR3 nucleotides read TGCGCCAGCAGCTCGGTGGACAGGGGAGTCTCTAACTATGGCTACACCTTC. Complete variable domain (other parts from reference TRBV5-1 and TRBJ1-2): KAGVTQTPRYLIKTRGQQVTLSCSPISGHRSVSWYQQTPGQGLQFLFEYFSETQRNKGNFPGRFSGRQFSNSRSEMNVSTLELGDSALYLCASSSVDRGVSNYGYTFGSGTRLTVV.

The CDR3, as DNA: TGCGCCAGCAGCCAAGTATTCCAGGGAGGTCGGACTGAAGCTTTCTTT. As protein: CASSQVFQGGRTEAFF. The V gene is TRBV4-1, the J gene TRBJ1-1; a possible D gene is TRBD1 (5 bases). V was clipped by 1 base and J by 5 bases, with 17 bases between them. The germline V gene has CDR1 MGHRA and CDR2 YSYEKL. The CDR3 covers 16 residues.